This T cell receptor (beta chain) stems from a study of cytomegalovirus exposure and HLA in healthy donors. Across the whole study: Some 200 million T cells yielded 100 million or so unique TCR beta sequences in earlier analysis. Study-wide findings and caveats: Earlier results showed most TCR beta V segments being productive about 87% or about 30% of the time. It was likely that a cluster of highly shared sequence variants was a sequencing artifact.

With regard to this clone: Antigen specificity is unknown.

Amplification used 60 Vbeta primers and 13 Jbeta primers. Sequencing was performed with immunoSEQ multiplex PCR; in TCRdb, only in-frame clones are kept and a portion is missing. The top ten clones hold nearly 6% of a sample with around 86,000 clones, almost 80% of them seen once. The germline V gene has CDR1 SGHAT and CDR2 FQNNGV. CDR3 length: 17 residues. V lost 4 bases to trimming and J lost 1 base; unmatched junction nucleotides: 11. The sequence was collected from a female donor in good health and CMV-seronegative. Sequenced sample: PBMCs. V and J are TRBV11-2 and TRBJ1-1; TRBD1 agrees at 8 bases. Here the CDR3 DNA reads TGTGCCAGCAGCTCCCACCCGGACAGGGAGGGGAACACTGAAGCTTTCTTT. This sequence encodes CASSSHPDREGNTEAFF. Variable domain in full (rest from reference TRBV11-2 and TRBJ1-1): EAGVAQSPRYKIIEKRQSVAFWCNPISGHATLYWYQQILGQGPKLLIQFQNNGVVDDSQLPKDRFSAERLKGVDSTLKIQPAKLEDSAVYLCASSSHPDREGNTEAFFGQGTRLTVV.